What follows describes a single TCR beta chain. Trimming at V came to 3 bases and at J to 4 bases, leaving 8 bases not matched to a gene. CDR3 length equals 16 residues. Germline V lookup: CDR1 KGHDR, CDR2 SFDVKD. Produced via immunoSEQ multiplex PCR; TCRdb's table is partial and in-frame only. The sample has 140,000 to 150,000 clones; about 80% are singletons. These data originate in a study of blood T cell repertoires in COVID-19. The wider study: Samples came from the United States, Italy and Spain, spanning acute and convalescent COVID-19.

The source is a man aged 45 to 65 with acute or convalescent COVID-19. The sample was peripheral blood. This rearrangement joins TRBV24-1 to TRBJ1-5; 7 bases line up with TRBD1. The CDR3 DNA reads as TGTGCCACCAGTGATCCGAGACAGGGCGGAAATCAGCCCCAGCATTTT. This encodes CATSDPRQGGNQPQHF.